This T cell receptor beta chain was identified during a study of persistence of HIV-infected CD4 T cells. Cells were stimulated with overlapping HIV-1 Gag 15-mer peptides. Sorted nonresponding memory CD4+ T cells were CD40L-negative, CD69-negative, CD45RO-high. This was the immunoSEQ version 4 assay in survey mode. The data were produced by immunoSEQ multiplex PCR, yet TCRdb's version contains in-frame clones alone and is incomplete. The table includes roughly 32,000 clones, around four fifths detected once. For this clone: Its antigen is not identified.

The CDR3 runs to 11 residues. With 7 bases removed from V and 1 base from J, the gap between germline ends came to 4 bases. Germline V gene lookup returns CDR1 MDHEN and CDR2 SYDVKM. The source was CD4+ T cells sorted from PBMCs after roughly 18-hour stimulation, collected from a patient who received antiretroviral therapy. The chain carries TRBV28 and TRBJ1-1; D is uncertain. The receptor's source is an adult woman with HIV who was CMV-seropositive. As DNA, the CDR3 is TGTGCCAGCACACGGAACACTGAAGCTTTCTTT. Translation: CASTRNTEAFF.